Below are 16 T cell receptor beta chains sequenced from a single sample in a study of PD-1 blockade in classical Hodgkin lymphoma (dated by TCRdb to about 2020). The time point label corresponds to: cycle 1 day 1 (C1D1), immediately before nivolumab initiation. Relapse after autologous stem cell transplantation had occurred in all trial patients, and cohorts A, B and C were distinguished by prior brentuximab vedotin exposure. The receptor library was made with the immunoSEQ multiplex PCR assay. The immuneACCESS repertoire file appears here via TCRdb, limited to in-frame rearrangements. These files lack a portion of the clones; in checked studies, under half of the deficit traces to unresolved V genes, and the cause of the others is not known. This sample lists almost 100,000 clones; over 85% were detected once. The top ten constitute less than 3.5% of the sample. Sequences were derived from peripheral blood mononuclear cells (PBMCs), sampled at baseline. All receptors derive from a human donor with classical Hodgkin lymphoma.

This chain joins TRBV7-8 and TRBJ2-1; 7 positions agree with TRBD2. V was clipped by 5 bases and J by 6 bases; unmatched bases: 7. Germline assignment: CDR1 SGHVS and CDR2 FQNEAQ. The CDR3 runs to 14 residues. This CDR3 is CASSIAGVSNEQFF. The CDR3 region has the DNA TGTGCCAGCAGCATCGCGGGAGTTAGCAATGAGCAGTTCTTC.

This clone came up once. The CDR3 loop reads CASRQYRGETQYF. The CDR3 DNA reads as TGTGCCAGCAGACAATACAGGGGGGAGACCCAGTACTTC. The chain has TRBV6-1 and TRBJ2-5; TRBD1 agrees at 8 bases. V dropped 6 bases and J dropped 5; count of bases not matched to a gene: 5. Germline CDR1 and CDR2: MNHNS and SASEGT. CDR3 length equals 13 residues.

The J gene is TRBJ2-7, the V gene TRBV27; TRBD2 agrees at 9 bases. Looked up from germline, CDR1 is MNHEY and CDR2 is SMNVEV (reference sequence). This CDR3 comprises 14 residues. The V and J ends lost 2 bases and 5 bases, in that order; junction bases with no gene match: 4. Here the CDR3 reads CASSLTSGFHEQYF. The CDR3 DNA reads as TGTGCCAGCAGTTTAACTAGCGGGTTCCACGAGCAGTACTTC.

This clone came up once. CDR3 in DNA: TGCGCCAGCAGCTTGCTCCAGCGGGGGAACACCGGGGAGCTGTTTTTT. It is translated as CASSLLQRGNTGELFF. The rearrangement uses TRBV5-1 and TRBJ2-2; 7 nucleotides agree with TRBD2. Per the germline V gene, CDR1 is SGHRS and CDR2 is YFSETQ. Germline trimming cut 1 base from V and 1 base from J; bases unmatched to any gene: 4. The CDR3 covers 16 residues.

The chain uses TRBV2 and TRBJ2-6, with D hard to call. Germline V CDR1 and CDR2: SNHLY, FYNNEI. V was clipped by 4 bases and J by 2 bases, with 9 bases between them. The CDR3 loop spans 15 amino acids. In DNA form, the CDR3 reads TGTGCCAGCAGTGCCGATTTCGCTGGGGCCAACGTCCTGACTTTC. Translating it yields CASSADFAGANVLTF.

For the CDR3, the DNA is TGTGCGTCCTGGGGGAGGGTCCAAGAGACCCAGTACTTC. This sequence encodes CASWGRVQETQYF. This rearrangement joins TRBV27 to TRBJ2-5, with 7 bases that match TRBD2. This CDR3 has 13 amino acids. Germline V gene sequence: CDR1 MNHEY, CDR2 SMNVEV (reference sequence).

This clone was observed a single time. This chain joins TRBV9 and TRBJ1-3; weak D call: TRBD1 (5 bases). The CDR3 runs to 15 residues. V was clipped by 0 bases and J by 0 bases, with 7 bases between them. CDR1 and CDR2 from the germline V gene are SGDLS and YYNGEE. The CDR3 loop reads CASSVAGLSGNTIYF. The CDR3 DNA follows: TGTGCCAGCAGCGTAGCAGGGCTCTCTGGAAACACCATATATTTT.

The V and J genes are TRBV7-9 and TRBJ2-7, with a possible D match to TRBD2 (5 bases). The CDR3 is 15 residues long. Trimming took 4 bases from V and 7 from J, leaving 20 bases between them. The germline V gene has CDR1 SEHNR and CDR2 FQNEAQ (reference sequence). The CDR3 spells CASSSGGRAYLEQYF. CDR3 nucleotide sequence: TGTGCCAGCAGCTCTGGTGGGCGGGCATACTTGGAGCAGTACTTC.

This clone has only one observation. The V and J genes are TRBV9 and TRBJ2-1; 7 positions agree with TRBD1. CDR1 and CDR2 (germline): SGDLS, YYNGEE. V lost 3 bases to trimming and J lost 8 bases; unmatched junction nucleotides: 5. This CDR3 spans 13 amino acids. CDR3 protein: CASSDDRVYEQFF. In nucleotides, the CDR3 is TGTGCCAGCAGCGACGACAGGGTCTATGAGCAGTTCTTC.

This CDR3 is CASSFRDISVEQYF. CDR3 bases: TGTGCCAGCAGCTTCCGGGACATATCAGTGGAGCAGTACTTC. This chain connects TRBV7-9 to TRBJ2-7; a weak D match, TRBD1 (6 bases). The V gene's germline CDR1 is SEHNR and CDR2 FQNEAQ (reference sequence). The V and J ends lost 3 bases and 7 bases respectively, with 16 bases between them. The CDR3 contains 14 residues.

J is TRBJ2-7 and V is TRBV11-2; 12 nucleotides line up with TRBD2. Germline trimming cut 8 bases from V and 6 bases from J; bases unmatched to any gene: 14. This CDR3 spans 16 amino acids. CDR1 is SGHAT and CDR2 is FQNNGV in the germline V gene. The CDR3 sequence is CASSSGRALRGGEQYF. CDR3 bases: TGTGCCAGCTCTAGCGGGAGGGCCCTCCGTGGTGGCGAGCAGTACTTC.

The chain employs TRBV9 and TRBJ2-7; D is perhaps TRBD1 or TRBD2 (5 bases each). V was cut by 0 bases and J by 0 bases, with 10 bases left in between. Looked up from germline, CDR1 is SGDLS and CDR2 is YYNGEE. The CDR3 loop spans 15 amino acids. CDR3 protein: CASSVAGTRSYEQYF. The CDR3 DNA reads TGTGCCAGCAGCGTAGCCGGGACCCGCTCCTACGAGCAGTACTTC. The whole variable domain, filled in from reference TRBV9 and TRBJ2-7, reads DSGVTQTPKHLITATGQRVTLRCSPRSGDLSVYWYQQSLDQGLQFLIQYYNGEERAKGNILERFSAQQFPDLHSELNLSSLELGDSALYFCASSVAGTRSYEQYFGPGTRLTVT.

J is TRBJ2-7 and V is TRBV27; possibly TRBD2 for D (7 bases). Germline loops: CDR1 MNHEY, CDR2 SMNVEV (reference sequence). V gave up 6 bases and J gave up 4 bases, with 16 bases separating them. This CDR3 has 14 amino acids. The DNA of the CDR3 is TGTGCCAGCAGAGGACTAGGGGGGAGGTACGAGCAGTACTTC. Translating it yields CASRGLGGRYEQYF.

The chain recombines TRBV5-1 with TRBJ2-7, with TRBD1 as a possible D gene (6 bases). The V end lost 4 bases, the J end lost 3 bases, and 11 bases lay between the germline ends. CDR3 length: 13 amino acids. Germline V gene sequence: CDR1 SGHRS, CDR2 YFSETQ. The CDR3 DNA is TGCGCCAGCAGCCCCGGACAGAGCTACGAGCAGTACTTC. This gives the protein CASSPGQSYEQYF.

V gene TRBV6-5 combines with J gene TRBJ1-1; TRBD1 matches 7 bases. In germline, CDR1 is MNHEY, CDR2 SVGAGI. The CDR3 consists of 12 residues. J lost 8 bases, V lost 2 bases, and 2 bases had no gene match. The CDR3 loop is CASSYRQGEAFF. The CDR3 nucleotides are TGTGCCAGCAGTTACCGACAGGGAGAAGCTTTCTTT.

This sequence joins TRBV27 and TRBJ2-3; 10 positions match TRBD2. Germline V gene sequence: CDR1 MNHEY, CDR2 SMNVEV (reference sequence). This CDR3 spans 17 amino acids. J lost 1 base, V lost 5 bases, and 9 bases had no gene match. The CDR3 is CASSRLAGATRTDTQYF. The CDR3, as DNA: TGTGCCAGCAGTAGGCTAGCGGGAGCCACTCGCACAGATACGCAGTATTTT.